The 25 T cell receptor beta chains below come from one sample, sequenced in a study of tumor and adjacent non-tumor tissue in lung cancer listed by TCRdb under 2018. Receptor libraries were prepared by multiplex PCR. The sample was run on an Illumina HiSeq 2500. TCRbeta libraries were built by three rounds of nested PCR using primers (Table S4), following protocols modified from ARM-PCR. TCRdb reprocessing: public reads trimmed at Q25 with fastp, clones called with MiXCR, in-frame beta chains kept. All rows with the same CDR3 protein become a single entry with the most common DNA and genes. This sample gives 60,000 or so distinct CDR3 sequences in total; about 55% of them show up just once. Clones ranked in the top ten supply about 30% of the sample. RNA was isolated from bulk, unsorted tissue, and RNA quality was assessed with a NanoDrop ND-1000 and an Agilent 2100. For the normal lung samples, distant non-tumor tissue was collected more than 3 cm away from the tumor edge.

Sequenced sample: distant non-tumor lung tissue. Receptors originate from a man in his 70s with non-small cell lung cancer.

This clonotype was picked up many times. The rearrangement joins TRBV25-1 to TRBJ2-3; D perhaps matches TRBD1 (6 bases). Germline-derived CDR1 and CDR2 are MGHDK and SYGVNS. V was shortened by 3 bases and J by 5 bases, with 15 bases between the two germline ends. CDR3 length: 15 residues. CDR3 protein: CASSEVDRSGDTQYF. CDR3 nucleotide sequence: TGTGCCAGCAGTGAGGTTGACAGGTCGGGAGATACGCAGTATTTT.

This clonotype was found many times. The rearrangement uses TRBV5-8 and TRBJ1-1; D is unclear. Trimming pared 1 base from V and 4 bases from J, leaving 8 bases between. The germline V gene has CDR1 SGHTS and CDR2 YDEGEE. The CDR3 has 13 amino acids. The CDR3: CASSLLRSTEAFF. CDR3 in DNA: TGTGCCAGCAGCTTGTTGAGGAGCACTGAAGCTTTCTTT.

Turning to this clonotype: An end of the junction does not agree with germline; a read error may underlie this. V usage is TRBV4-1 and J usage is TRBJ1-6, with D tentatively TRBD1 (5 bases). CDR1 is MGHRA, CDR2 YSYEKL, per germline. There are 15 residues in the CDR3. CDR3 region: CASGQDRTPISPLHF. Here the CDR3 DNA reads TGTGCCAGCGGCCAAGATCGGACACCAATTTCACCCCTCCACTTT.

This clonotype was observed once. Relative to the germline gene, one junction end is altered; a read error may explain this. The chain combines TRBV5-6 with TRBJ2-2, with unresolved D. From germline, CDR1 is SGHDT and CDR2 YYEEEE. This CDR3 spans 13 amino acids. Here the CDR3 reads CPSSLDDTGELFF. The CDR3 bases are TGTCCCAGCAGTTTGGATGATACCGGGGAGCTGTTTTTT.

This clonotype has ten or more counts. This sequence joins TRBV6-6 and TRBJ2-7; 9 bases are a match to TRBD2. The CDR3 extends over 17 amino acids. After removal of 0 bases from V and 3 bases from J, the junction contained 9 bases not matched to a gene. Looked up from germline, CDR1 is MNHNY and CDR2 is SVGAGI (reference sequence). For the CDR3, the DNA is TGTGCCAGCAGTTACTCAAACCTACTAGCGGGCCTCTACGAGCAGTACTTC. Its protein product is CASSYSNLLAGLYEQYF.

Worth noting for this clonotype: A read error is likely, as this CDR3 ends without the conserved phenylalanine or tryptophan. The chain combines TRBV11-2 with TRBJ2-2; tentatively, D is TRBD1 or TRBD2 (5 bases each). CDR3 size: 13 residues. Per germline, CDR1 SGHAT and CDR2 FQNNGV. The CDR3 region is CASSPHGTRELFL. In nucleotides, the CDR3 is TGTGCTAGCAGTCCACATGGGACCCGGGAGCTGTTTCTT.

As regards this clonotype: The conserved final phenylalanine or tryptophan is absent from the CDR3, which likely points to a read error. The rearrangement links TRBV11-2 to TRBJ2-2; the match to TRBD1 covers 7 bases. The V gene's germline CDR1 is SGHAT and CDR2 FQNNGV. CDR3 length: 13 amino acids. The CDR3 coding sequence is TGTGACAGCAGTCCACAGGGGACCCGGGAGCTGTTTATT. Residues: CDSSPQGTRELFI.

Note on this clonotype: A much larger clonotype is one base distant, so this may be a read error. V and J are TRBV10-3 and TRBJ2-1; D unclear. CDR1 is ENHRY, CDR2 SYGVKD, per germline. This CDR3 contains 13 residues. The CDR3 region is CVISGPPSDEQFF. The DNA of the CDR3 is TGTGTCATCAGTGGACCCCCATCAGATGAGCAGTTCTTC.

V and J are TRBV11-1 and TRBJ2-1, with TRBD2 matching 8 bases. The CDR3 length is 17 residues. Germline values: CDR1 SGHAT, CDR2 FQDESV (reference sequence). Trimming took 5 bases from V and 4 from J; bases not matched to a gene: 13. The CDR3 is CASSREGNGASYNEQFF. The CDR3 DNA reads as TGTGCCAGCAGCCGGGAGGGGAACGGAGCTTCTTACAATGAGCAGTTCTTC. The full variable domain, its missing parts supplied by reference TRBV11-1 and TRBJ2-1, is EAEVAQSPRYKITEKSQAVAFWCDPISGHATLYWYRQILGQGPELLVQFQDESVVDDSQLPKDRFSAERLKGVDSTLKIQPAELGDSAMYLCASSREGNGASYNEQFFGPGTRLTVL.

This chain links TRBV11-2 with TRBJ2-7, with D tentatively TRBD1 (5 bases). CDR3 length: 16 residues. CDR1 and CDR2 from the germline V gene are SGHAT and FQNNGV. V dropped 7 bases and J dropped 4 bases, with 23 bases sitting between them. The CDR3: CASTRPGIGSLYEQYF. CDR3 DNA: TGTGCCAGCACAAGACCAGGGATAGGCAGTCTGTACGAGCAGTACTTC.

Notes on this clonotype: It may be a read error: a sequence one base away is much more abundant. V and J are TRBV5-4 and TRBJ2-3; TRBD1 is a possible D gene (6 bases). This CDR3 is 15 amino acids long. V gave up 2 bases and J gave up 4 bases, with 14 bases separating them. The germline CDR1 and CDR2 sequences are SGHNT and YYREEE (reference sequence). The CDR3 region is CASSLRGAGADTQYF. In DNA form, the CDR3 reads TGTGCCAGCAGCTTAAGAGGGGCAGGGGCAGATACGCAGTATTTT.

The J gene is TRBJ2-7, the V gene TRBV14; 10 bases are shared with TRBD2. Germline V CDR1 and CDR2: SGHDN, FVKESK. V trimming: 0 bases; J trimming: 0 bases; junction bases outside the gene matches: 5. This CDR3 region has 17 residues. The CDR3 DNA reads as TGTGCCAGCAGCCAAGAGAAGCTAGCGGGAGTCTCCTACGAGCAGTACTTC. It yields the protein CASSQEKLAGVSYEQYF.

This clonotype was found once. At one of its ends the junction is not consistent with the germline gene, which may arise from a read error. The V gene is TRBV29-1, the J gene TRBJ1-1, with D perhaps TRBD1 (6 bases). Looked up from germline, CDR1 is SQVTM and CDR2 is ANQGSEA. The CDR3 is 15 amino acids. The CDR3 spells CSVETGGRASSEAFF. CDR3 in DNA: TGCAGCGTTGAAACGGGGGGCAGGGCTAGCTCTGAAGCCTTCTTT. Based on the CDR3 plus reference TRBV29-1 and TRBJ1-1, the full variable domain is SAVISQKPSRDICQRGTSLTIQCQVDSQVTMMFWYRQQPGQSLTLIATANQGSEATYESGFVIDKFPISRPNLTFSTLTVSNMSPEDSSIYLCSVETGGRASSEAFFGQGTRLTVV.

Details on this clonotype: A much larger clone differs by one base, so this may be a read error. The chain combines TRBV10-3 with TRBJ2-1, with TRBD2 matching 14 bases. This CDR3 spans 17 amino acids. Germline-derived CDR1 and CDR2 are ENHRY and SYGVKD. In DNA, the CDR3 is TGTGCCATCAGTGCCTCTCAGGGGACTAGCGGGAGTAATGAGCAGCTCTTC. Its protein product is CAISASQGTSGSNEQLF.

The CDR3 loop is CASSEGGVYTDTQYF. For the CDR3, the DNA is TGTGCCAGCAGTGAAGGGGGCGTGTACACGGATACGCAGTATTTT. The chain couples TRBV25-1 to TRBJ2-3, with TRBD1 as a possible D gene (6 bases). Trimming left V 2 bases short and J 6 bases short, with 15 bases between. The CDR3 length is 15 residues. CDR1 and CDR2 (germline): MGHDK, SYGVNS.

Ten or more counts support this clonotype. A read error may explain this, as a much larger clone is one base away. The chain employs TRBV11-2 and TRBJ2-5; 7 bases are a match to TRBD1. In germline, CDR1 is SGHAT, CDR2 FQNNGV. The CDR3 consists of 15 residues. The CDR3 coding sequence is TGTGCCAGCGGCTTAGGGGGCAGGAACCAAGAGACCCAGTACTTC. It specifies CASGLGGRNQETQYF.

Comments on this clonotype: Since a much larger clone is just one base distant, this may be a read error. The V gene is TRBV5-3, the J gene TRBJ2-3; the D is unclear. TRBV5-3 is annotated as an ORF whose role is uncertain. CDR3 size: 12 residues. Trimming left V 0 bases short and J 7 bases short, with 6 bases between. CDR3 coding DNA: TGTGCCAGAAGCTTGGCTAACCATACGCAGTATTTT. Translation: CARSLANHTQYF.

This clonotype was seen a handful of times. The chain's CDR3 is CASSQGGQTNSYNEQFF. The DNA for the CDR3 is TGTGCCAGCAGCCAAGGGGGACAGACTAACTCCTACAATGAGCAGTTCTTC. This rearrangement joins TRBV5-4 to TRBJ2-1, with 7 bases aligning to TRBD1. Trimming cost V 4 bases and J 0 bases; bases outside gene matches: 10. The CDR3 has 17 residues. CDR1 SGHNT and CDR2 YYREEE come from the germline V gene (reference sequence). The whole variable domain, remainder taken from reference TRBV5-4 and TRBJ2-1, is ETGVTQSPTHLIKTRGQQVTLRCSSQSGHNTVSWYQQALGQGPQFIFQYYREEENGRGNFPPRFSGLQFPNYSSELNVNALELDDSALYLCASSQGGQTNSYNEQFFGPGTRLTVL.

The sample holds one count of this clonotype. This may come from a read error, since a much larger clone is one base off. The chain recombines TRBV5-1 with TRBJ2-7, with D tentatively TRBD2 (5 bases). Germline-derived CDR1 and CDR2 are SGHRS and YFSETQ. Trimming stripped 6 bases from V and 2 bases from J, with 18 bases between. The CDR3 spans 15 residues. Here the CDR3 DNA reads TGCGCCAGCACCATGGGAGAGGGTGGGACCTACGAGCAGTACTTC. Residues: CASTMGEGGTYEQYF.

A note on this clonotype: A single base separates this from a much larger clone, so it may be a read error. The CDR3 DNA reads as TGTGCCAGCAGCACCGGGACTAGCCGAGACCTCTCCGAGCAGTACTTC. It translates to CASSTGTSRDLSEQYF. The rearrangement links TRBV5-4 to TRBJ2-7; 9 nucleotides align to TRBD2. Germline values: CDR1 SGHNT, CDR2 YYREEE (reference sequence). The CDR3 contains 16 residues. Unmatched junction bases numbered 14, after V lost 4 bases and J lost 6 bases.

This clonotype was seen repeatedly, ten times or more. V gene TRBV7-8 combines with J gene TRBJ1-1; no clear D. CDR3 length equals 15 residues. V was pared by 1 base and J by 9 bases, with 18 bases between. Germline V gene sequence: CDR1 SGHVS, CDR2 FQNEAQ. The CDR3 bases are TGTGCCAGCAGCTTAGGGGTAGACGGCGTGGGAAAAGCTTTCTTT. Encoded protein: CASSLGVDGVGKAFF.

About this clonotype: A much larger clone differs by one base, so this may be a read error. CDR3 amino acids: CAGSLTVGNQPQHF. The CDR3 bases are TGTGCCGGCAGTTTAACGGTGGGCAATCAGCCCCAGCATTTT. The chain links TRBV12-3 or TRBV12-4 to TRBJ1-5; D gene uncertain. This CDR3 is 14 amino acids long.

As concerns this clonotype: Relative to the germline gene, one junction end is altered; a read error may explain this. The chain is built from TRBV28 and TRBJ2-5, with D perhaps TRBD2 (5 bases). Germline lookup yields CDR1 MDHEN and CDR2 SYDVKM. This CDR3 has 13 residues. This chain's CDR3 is CTSSFGVPETQHF. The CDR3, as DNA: TGTACCAGCAGTTTCGGGGTCCCAGAGACCCAGCACTTC.

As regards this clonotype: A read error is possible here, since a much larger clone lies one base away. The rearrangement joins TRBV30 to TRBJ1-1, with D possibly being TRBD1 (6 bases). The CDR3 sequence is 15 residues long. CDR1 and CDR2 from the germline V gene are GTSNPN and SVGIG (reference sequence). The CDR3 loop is CAWKDRSLVNTVAFF. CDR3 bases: TGTGCCTGGAAAGACAGGAGTCTGGTGAACACTGTAGCTTTCTTT.

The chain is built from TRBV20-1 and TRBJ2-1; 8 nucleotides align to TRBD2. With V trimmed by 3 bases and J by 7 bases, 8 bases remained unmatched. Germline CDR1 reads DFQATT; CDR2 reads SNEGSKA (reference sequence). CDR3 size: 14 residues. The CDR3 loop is CSASLLAEENEQFF. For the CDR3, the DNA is TGCAGTGCTAGTCTACTAGCGGAGGAGAATGAGCAGTTCTTC.